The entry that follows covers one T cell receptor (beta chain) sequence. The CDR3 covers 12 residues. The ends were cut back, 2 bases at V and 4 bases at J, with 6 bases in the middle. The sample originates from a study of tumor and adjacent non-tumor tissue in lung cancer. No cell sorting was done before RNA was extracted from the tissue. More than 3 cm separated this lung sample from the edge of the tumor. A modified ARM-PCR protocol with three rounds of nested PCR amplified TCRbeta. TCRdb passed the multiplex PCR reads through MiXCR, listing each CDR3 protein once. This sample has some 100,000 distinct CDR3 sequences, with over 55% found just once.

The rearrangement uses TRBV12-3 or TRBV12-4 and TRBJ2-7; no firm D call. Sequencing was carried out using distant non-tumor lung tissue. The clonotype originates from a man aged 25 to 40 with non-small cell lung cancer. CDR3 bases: TGTGCCAGCAGTTTAAGGCCATACGAGCAGTACTTC. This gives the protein CASSLRPYEQYF.